This passage covers 5 T cell receptor beta chains from one sample sequenced in a study of blood T cell repertoires in COVID-19. Profiling relied on immunoSEQ multiplex PCR, and the TCRdb table lists in-frame clones only, not all of them. The table lists 250,000 or so clones, 70% to 90% of them singletons. The sequencing sample was made of peripheral blood. The receptors stem from a man older than 75 with acute or convalescent COVID-19.

This sequence joins TRBV19 and TRBJ2-5; TRBD1 might be the D (5 bases). The germline V gene encodes CDR1 LNHDA and CDR2 SQIVND (reference sequence). Between the trimmed V and J ends, which lost 8 bases and 7 bases, there was a span of 20 bases. The CDR3 loop spans 14 amino acids. The CDR3 DNA follows: TGTGCCAGTGGGCCCCAGGGTCCGATAGGGACCCAGTACTTC. It yields the protein CASGPQGPIGTQYF.

The genes are TRBV5-1 and TRBJ1-6, with unresolved D. This CDR3 spans 18 amino acids. In germline, CDR1 is SGHRS, CDR2 YFSETQ. V lost 0 bases, J lost 0 bases, and 13 bases lay in between. The CDR3 protein is CASSLARSGSSYNSPLHF. The CDR3 DNA reads TGCGCCAGCAGCTTGGCCCGGTCGGGGAGCTCCTATAATTCACCCCTCCACTTT.

The gene calls are TRBV7-2 and TRBJ2-5, with D maybe TRBD1 (5 bases). Trimming stripped 4 bases from V and 0 bases from J, with 9 bases between. Germline values: CDR1 SGHTA, CDR2 FQGNSA. The CDR3 sequence is 14 residues long. For the CDR3, the DNA is TGTGCCAGCAGCTGGGGCGGTTACCAAGAGACCCAGTACTTC. Protein sequence: CASSWGGYQETQYF.

The chain has TRBV4-1 and TRBJ2-3; 8 bases match TRBD1. Germline V gene sequence: CDR1 MGHRA, CDR2 YSYEKL. V shed 4 bases, J shed 2 bases, and the junction held 8 bases outside the gene matches. The CDR3 length is 16 residues. The DNA of the CDR3 is TGCGCCAGCAGCCCCGGGACAGGCGGCCTCACAGATACGCAGTATTTT. Protein product: CASSPGTGGLTDTQYF.

This clone was seen just once. The chain uses TRBV29-1 and TRBJ2-7, with D perhaps TRBD1 (6 bases). The CDR3 has 11 residues. Germline assignment: CDR1 SQVTM and CDR2 ANQGSEA. V shed 3 bases and J shed 6 bases, with 9 bases lying between them. CDR3 loop: CSVDRGGEQYF. As DNA, the CDR3 is TGCAGCGTTGACAGGGGCGGCGAGCAGTACTTC.